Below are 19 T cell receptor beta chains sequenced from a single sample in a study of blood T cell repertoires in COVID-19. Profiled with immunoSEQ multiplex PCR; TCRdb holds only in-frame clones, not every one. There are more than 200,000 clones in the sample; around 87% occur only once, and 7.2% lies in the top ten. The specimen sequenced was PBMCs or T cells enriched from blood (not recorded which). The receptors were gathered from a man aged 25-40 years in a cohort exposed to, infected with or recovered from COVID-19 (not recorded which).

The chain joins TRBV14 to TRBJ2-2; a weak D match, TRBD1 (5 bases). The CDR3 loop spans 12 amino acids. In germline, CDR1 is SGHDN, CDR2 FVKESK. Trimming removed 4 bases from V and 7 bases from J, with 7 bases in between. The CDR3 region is CASSPGYGELFF. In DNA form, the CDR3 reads TGTGCCAGCAGCCCAGGGTACGGGGAGCTGTTTTTT.

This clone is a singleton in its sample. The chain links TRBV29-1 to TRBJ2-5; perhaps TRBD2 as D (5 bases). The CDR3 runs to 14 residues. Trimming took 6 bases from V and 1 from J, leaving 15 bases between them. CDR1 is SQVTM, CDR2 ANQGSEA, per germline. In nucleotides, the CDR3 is TGCAGCGTGGCAAGCAGGACTCTCCAAGAGACCCAGTACTTC. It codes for CSVASRTLQETQYF.

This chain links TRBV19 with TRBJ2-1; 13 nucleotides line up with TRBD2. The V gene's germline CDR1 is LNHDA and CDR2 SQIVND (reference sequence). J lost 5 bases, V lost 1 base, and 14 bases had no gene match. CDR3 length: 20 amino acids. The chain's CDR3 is CASSIAFFRTTSGGNNEQFF. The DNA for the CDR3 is TGTGCCAGTAGTATAGCTTTTTTTCGGACGACTAGCGGGGGGAACAATGAGCAGTTCTTC.

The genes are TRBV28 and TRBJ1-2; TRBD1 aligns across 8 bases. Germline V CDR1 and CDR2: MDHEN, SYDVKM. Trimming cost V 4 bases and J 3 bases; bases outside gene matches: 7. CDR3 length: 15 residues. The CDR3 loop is CASSSGGAYYYGYTF. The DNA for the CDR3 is TGTGCCAGCAGTTCAGGGGGCGCTTATTACTATGGCTACACCTTC.

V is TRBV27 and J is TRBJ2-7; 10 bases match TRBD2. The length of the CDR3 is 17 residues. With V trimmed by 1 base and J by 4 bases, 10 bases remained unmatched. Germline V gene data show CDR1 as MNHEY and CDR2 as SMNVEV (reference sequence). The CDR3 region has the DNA TGTGCCAGCAGTTTATTGACTAGCGGGCGGCTCGGGTACGAGCAGTACTTC. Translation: CASSLLTSGRLGYEQYF.

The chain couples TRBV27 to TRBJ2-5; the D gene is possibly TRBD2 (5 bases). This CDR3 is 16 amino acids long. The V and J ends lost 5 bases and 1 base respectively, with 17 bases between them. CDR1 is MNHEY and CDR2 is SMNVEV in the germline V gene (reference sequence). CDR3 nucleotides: TGTGCCAGCAGTACGAGGGCGCCGACTTCCCAAGAGACCCAGTACTTC. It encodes CASSTRAPTSQETQYF.

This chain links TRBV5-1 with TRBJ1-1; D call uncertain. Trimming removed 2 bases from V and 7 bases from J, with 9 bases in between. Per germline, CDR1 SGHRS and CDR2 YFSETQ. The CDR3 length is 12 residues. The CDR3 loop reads CASSFEVGEAFF. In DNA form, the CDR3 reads TGCGCCAGCAGCTTCGAGGTGGGTGAAGCTTTCTTT.

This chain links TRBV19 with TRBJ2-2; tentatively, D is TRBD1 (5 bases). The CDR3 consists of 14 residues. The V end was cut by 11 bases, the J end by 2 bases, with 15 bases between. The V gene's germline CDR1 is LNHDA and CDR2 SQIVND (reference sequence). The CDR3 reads CAVRWQGNTGELFF. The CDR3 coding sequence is TGTGCCGTTAGGTGGCAGGGTAACACCGGGGAGCTGTTTTTT.

The CDR3 bases are TGTGCCAGCATGGCGGGAGGATATGAGCAGTTCTTC. Amino acids: CASMAGGYEQFF. The chain is built from TRBV2 and TRBJ2-1; 8 positions match TRBD2. V was pared by 7 bases and J by 8 bases, with 4 bases of the junction left unmatched. Germline values: CDR1 SNHLY, CDR2 FYNNEI. CDR3 size: 12 residues.

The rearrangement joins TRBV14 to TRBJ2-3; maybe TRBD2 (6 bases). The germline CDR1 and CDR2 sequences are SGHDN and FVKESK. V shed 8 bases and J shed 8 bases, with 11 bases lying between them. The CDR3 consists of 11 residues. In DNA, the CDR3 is TGTGCCAGCGGCCTGGGAGGTACGCAGTATTTT. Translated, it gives CASGLGGTQYF. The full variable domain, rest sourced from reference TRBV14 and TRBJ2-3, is EAGVTQFPSHSVIEKGQTVTLRCDPISGHDNLYWYRRVMGKEIKFLLHFVKESKQDESGMPNNRFLAERTGGTYSTLKVQPAELEDSGVYFCASGLGGTQYFGPGTRLTVL.

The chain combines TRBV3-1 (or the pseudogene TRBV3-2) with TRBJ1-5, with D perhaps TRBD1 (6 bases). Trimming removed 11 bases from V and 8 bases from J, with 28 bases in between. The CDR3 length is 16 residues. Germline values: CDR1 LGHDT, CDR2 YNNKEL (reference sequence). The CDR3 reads CAEGPRQGPVWEPQHF. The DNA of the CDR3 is TGTGCCGAAGGACCAAGGCAGGGGCCCGTCTGGGAGCCCCAGCATTTT.

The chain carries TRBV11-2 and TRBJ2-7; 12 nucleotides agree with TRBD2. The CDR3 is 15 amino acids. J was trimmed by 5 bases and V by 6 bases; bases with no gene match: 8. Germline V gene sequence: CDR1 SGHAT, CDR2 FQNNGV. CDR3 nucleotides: TGTGCCAGCAGGGAACTAGCGGGGGGTGTCCACGAGCAGTACTTC. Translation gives CASRELAGGVHEQYF.

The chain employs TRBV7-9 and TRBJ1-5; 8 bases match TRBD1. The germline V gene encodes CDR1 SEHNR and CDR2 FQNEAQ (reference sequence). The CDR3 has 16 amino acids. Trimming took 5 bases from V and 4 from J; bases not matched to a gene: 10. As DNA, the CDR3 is TGTGCCAGCAGCCTAGGGACAGGATCTTTTAATCAGCCCCAGCATTTT. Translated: CASSLGTGSFNQPQHF.

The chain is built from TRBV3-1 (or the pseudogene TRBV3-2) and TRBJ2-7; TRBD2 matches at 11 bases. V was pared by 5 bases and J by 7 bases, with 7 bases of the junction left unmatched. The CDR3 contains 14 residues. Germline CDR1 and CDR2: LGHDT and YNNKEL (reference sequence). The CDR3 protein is CASSAPGTSGEQYF. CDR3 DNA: TGTGCCAGCAGCGCTCCCGGGACTAGCGGAGAGCAGTACTTC.

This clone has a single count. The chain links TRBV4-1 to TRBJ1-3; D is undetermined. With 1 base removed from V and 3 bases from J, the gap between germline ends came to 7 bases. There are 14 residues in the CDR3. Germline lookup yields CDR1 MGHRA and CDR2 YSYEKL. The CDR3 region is CASSQVPGGNTIYF. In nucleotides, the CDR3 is TGCGCCAGCAGCCAAGTCCCGGGTGGAAACACCATATATTTT.

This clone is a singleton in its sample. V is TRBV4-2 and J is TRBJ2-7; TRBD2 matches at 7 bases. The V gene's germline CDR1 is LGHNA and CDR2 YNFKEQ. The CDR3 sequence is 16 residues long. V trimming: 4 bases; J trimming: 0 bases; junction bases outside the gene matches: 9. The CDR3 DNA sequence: TGTGCCAGCAGCCCCTTGGTAGCGGGTGTCTCCTACGAGCAGTACTTC. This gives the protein CASSPLVAGVSYEQYF.

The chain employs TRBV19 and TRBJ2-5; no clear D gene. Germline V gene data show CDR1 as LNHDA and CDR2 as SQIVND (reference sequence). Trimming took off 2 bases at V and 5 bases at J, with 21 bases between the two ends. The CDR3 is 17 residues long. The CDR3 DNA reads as TGTGCCAGTAGTATATTCCTCCGGGTCCCCCTCGGGGAGACCCAGTACTTC. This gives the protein CASSIFLRVPLGETQYF.

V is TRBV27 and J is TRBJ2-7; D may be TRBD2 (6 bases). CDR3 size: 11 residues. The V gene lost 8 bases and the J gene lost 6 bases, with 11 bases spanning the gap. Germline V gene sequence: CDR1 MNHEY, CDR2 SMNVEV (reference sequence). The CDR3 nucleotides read TGTGCCAGCTACTTGGGGGGCGAGCAGTACTTC. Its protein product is CASYLGGEQYF.

The CDR3 sequence: CASLPRAGYAFF. CDR3 DNA: TGTGCCAGCCTACCTCGAGCAGGTTACGCTTTCTTT. The gene calls are TRBV28 and TRBJ1-1; no firm D call. The CDR3 contains 12 residues. V was shortened by 8 bases and J by 11 bases, with 18 bases between the two germline ends. Germline CDR1 reads MDHEN; CDR2 reads SYDVKM.